These 31 T cell receptor beta chains share one sample of origin, sequenced in a study of cytomegalovirus exposure and HLA in healthy donors. PCR involved 60 Vbeta and 13 Jbeta primers. TCRdb's table, derived via immunoSEQ multiplex PCR, lists solely in-frame clones and lacks some. This table holds 95,000 to 120,000 clones, roughly four fifths found once. Sequenced sample: PBMCs. These receptors originate from a woman aged 18-30 years in good health and CMV-seronegative.

The gene calls are TRBV10-3 and TRBJ2-7; 10 bases line up with TRBD1. CDR3 length: 14 amino acids. Trimming cost V 6 bases and J 3 bases; bases outside gene matches: 5. Germline V CDR1 and CDR2: ENHRY, SYGVKD. CDR3: CAIRRGTGDYEQYF. The CDR3 DNA is TGTGCCATCAGACGGGGGACAGGGGACTACGAGCAGTACTTC.

For this clone: At one of its ends the junction is not consistent with the germline gene, which may arise from a read error. The chain carries TRBV19 and TRBJ1-5; D remains ambiguous. The CDR3 spans 15 residues. The germline V gene encodes CDR1 LNHDA and CDR2 SQIVND (reference sequence). CDR3 sequence reads: CASSIRRYSNRPQHF. In DNA form, the CDR3 reads TGTGCCAGTAGTATACGACGGTATAGCAATCGGCCCCAGCATTTT.

V gene TRBV28 combines with J gene TRBJ2-1; no reliable D call. Trimming took off 6 bases at V and 6 bases at J, with 6 bases between the two ends. The CDR3 extends over 11 amino acids. Germline loops: CDR1 MDHEN, CDR2 SYDVKM. The CDR3 loop is CASRLSNEQFF. For the CDR3, the DNA is TGTGCCAGCAGACTAAGCAATGAGCAGTTCTTC.

The chain is built from TRBV5-6 and TRBJ1-1, with TRBD1 identical over 7 bases. The germline CDR1 and CDR2 sequences are SGHDT and YYEEEE. This CDR3 contains 13 residues. V shed 5 bases, J shed 10 bases, and the junction held 11 bases outside the gene matches. CDR3 loop: CASRERGGPPAFF. CDR3 nucleotides: TGTGCCAGCAGGGAAAGAGGGGGCCCCCCAGCTTTCTTT.

This clone was recorded only once. The V call is TRBV7-2, the J call TRBJ1-1, with 7 bases that match TRBD1. The germline V gene encodes CDR1 SGHTA and CDR2 FQGNSA. The trim removed 5 bases at V and 1 base at J, leaving 7 bases unmatched. The CDR3 loop spans 15 amino acids. CDR3 sequence: CASSQFGTENTEAFF. The CDR3 nucleotides are TGTGCCAGCAGCCAATTCGGGACAGAGAACACTGAAGCTTTCTTT.

The chain uses TRBV7-9 and TRBJ2-3, with 8 nucleotides matching TRBD1. V was pared by 6 bases and J by 2 bases, with 7 bases of the junction left unmatched. The CDR3 totals 15 residues. CDR1 is SEHNR and CDR2 is FQNEAQ in the germline V gene (reference sequence). The CDR3: CASRTRQGNTDTQYF. The DNA of the CDR3 is TGTGCCAGCAGGACCCGACAGGGGAACACAGATACGCAGTATTTT.

The rearrangement joins TRBV7-6 to TRBJ2-2; 7 nucleotides match TRBD1. The germline gives CDR1 SGHVS, CDR2 FNYEAQ. V lost 3 bases, J lost 5 bases, and 3 bases stayed unmatched. The CDR3 consists of 14 residues. CDR3 amino acids: CASSLTGQTGELFF. CDR3 coding DNA: TGTGCCAGCAGCTTGACAGGGCAAACCGGGGAGCTGTTTTTT. Drawing the rest from reference TRBV7-6 and TRBJ2-2, the complete variable domain is GAGVSQSPRYKVTKRGQDVALRCDPISGHVSLYWYRQALGQGPEFLTYFNYEAQQDKSGLPNDRFSAERPEGSISTLTIQRTEQRDSAMYRCASSLTGQTGELFFGEGSRLTVL.

The chain uses TRBV2 and TRBJ2-5, with no clear D. Germline V gene sequence: CDR1 SNHLY, CDR2 FYNNEI. The V end was cut by 7 bases, the J end by 1 base, with 7 bases between. The CDR3 consists of 12 residues. The CDR3 sequence is CASNEFQETQYF. CDR3 nucleotide sequence: TGTGCCAGCAACGAGTTCCAAGAGACCCAGTACTTC.

The chain employs TRBV19 and TRBJ2-7; TRBD1 matches at 11 bases. The germline gives CDR1 LNHDA, CDR2 SQIVND (reference sequence). Trimming at V came to 5 bases and at J to 6 bases, leaving 3 bases not matched to a gene. This CDR3 is 13 amino acids long. The CDR3 loop is CASSPGTGGEQYV. The CDR3, as DNA: TGTGCCAGTAGTCCCGGGACAGGGGGCGAGCAGTACGTC.

The chain links TRBV6-5 to TRBJ2-1; no firm D call. CDR1 is MNHEY, CDR2 SVGAGI, per germline. The CDR3 length is 12 residues. V dropped 5 bases and J dropped 9 bases, with 11 bases sitting between them. The CDR3 nucleotides read TGTGCCAGCAGTCTAGAGGTGGGTGAGCAGTTCTTC. Its protein product is CASSLEVGEQFF.

The chain uses TRBV2 and TRBJ2-5; 11 nucleotides align to TRBD2. The CDR3 runs to 15 residues. Trimming removed 6 bases from V and 1 base from J; junction bases left unmatched: 4. Germline lookup yields CDR1 SNHLY and CDR2 FYNNEI. The CDR3: CASSETSGGQETQYF. DNA for the CDR3: TGTGCCAGCAGCGAAACTAGCGGGGGCCAAGAGACCCAGTACTTC.

The rearrangement uses TRBV7-2 and TRBJ2-3, with a possible D match to TRBD2 (6 bases). This CDR3 has 14 amino acids. Trimming stripped 5 bases from V and 7 bases from J, with 16 bases between. CDR1 and CDR2 (germline): SGHTA, FQGNSA. The CDR3 DNA sequence: TGTGCCAGCAGCCGGCCTGGCGGGGCAAATACGCAGTATTTT. Translation gives CASSRPGGANTQYF.

The chain couples TRBV10-3 to TRBJ1-1; 10 nucleotides align to TRBD1. Germline-derived CDR1 and CDR2 are ENHRY and SYGVKD. Unmatched junction bases numbered 9, after V lost 4 bases and J lost 4 bases. This CDR3 is built from 16 residues. CDR3 region: CAISVGTGVRGTEAFF. In nucleotides, the CDR3 is TGTGCCATCAGTGTAGGGACAGGGGTTAGAGGCACTGAAGCTTTCTTT.

V and J are TRBV7-8 and TRBJ1-1; perhaps TRBD1 as D (5 bases). The V gene lost 0 bases and the J gene lost 5 bases, with 10 bases spanning the gap. The CDR3 consists of 14 residues. Germline CDR1 is SGHVS and CDR2 is FQNEAQ. CDR3: CASSLAQGGTEAFF. In DNA, the CDR3 is TGTGCCAGCAGCTTAGCGCAGGGAGGAACTGAAGCTTTCTTT.

The chain uses TRBV21-1 and TRBJ1-6; the table's D call, TRBD1, has no DNA check behind it. TRBV21-1 is marked as a pseudogene. This CDR3 region has 15 residues. CDR3: CASSKVGGRDSPLHF. CDR3 coding DNA: TGTGCCAGCAGCAAAGTAGGGGGCCGGGATTCACCCCTCCACTTT.

This chain joins TRBV28 and TRBJ2-7, with TRBD2 matching over 11 bases. With 5 bases clipped from V and 5 bases from J, the junction kept 8 bases outside the gene matches. Germline V CDR1 and CDR2: MDHEN, SYDVKM. This CDR3 has 15 amino acids. CDR3 DNA sequence: TGTGCCAGCAGTCAATCTAGCGGGAGGAGAGACGAGCAGTACTTC. Protein product: CASSQSSGRRDEQYF.

In the case of this clone: The junction departs from germline at one end; a sequencing error may be responsible. V usage is TRBV14 and J usage is TRBJ2-1, with 10 bases identical to TRBD2. Germline V lookup: CDR1 SGHDN, CDR2 FVKESK. The CDR3 length is 13 residues. The chain's CDR3 is CVSSRLGLAVQFF. CDR3 DNA: TGTGTCAGCAGCCGCCTCGGACTAGCGGTGCAGTTCTTC. Full variable domain (rest looked up from reference TRBV14 and TRBJ2-1): EAGVTQFPSHSVIEKGQTVTLRCDPISGHDNLYWYRRVMGKEIKFLLHFVKESKQDESGMPNNRFLAERTGGTYSTLKVQPAELEDSGVYFCVSSRLGLAVQFFGPGTRLTVL.

The chain uses TRBV6-5 and TRBJ1-1, with D unresolved. CDR1 and CDR2 from the germline V gene are MNHEY and SVGAGI. The ends were cut back, 0 bases at V and 8 bases at J, with 10 bases in the middle. This CDR3 contains 13 residues. CDR3 in amino acids: CASSYSRGQEAFF. CDR3 coding DNA: TGTGCCAGCAGTTACTCTCGGGGTCAAGAAGCTTTCTTT.

The chain links TRBV7-2 to TRBJ1-1, with D perhaps matching TRBD1 (5 bases). V was clipped by 5 bases and J by 1 base, with 8 bases between them. The V gene's germline CDR1 is SGHTA and CDR2 FQGNSA. The length of the CDR3 is 13 residues. CDR3 loop: CASSKGQNTEAFF. The DNA of the CDR3 is TGTGCCAGCAGCAAAGGACAGAACACTGAAGCTTTCTTT.

The chain has TRBV7-9 and TRBJ2-1; 10 bases line up with TRBD1. The V gene's germline CDR1 is SEHNR and CDR2 FQNEAQ (reference sequence). This CDR3 spans 14 amino acids. V dropped 1 base and J dropped 14; count of bases not matched to a gene: 8. CDR3 in DNA: TGTGCCAGCAGCTTAGGGGACAGGGGATTTAGTGAGTTCTTC. Translating gives CASSLGDRGFSEFF.

The chain has TRBV10-1 and TRBJ2-5; TRBD2 agrees at 11 bases. The J segment lost 5 bases and the V segment lost 9 bases, leaving 5 bases of the junction unmatched. This CDR3 contains 13 residues. Germline V gene data show CDR1 as WNHNN and CDR2 as SYGVQD (reference sequence). In DNA, the CDR3 is TGCGCCAGTCAGACTAGCGGGGACGAGACCCAGTACTTC. Amino acids: CASQTSGDETQYF.

The V and J genes are TRBV2 and TRBJ1-2; possibly TRBD1 for D (5 bases). The CDR3 is 14 residues long. In germline, CDR1 is SNHLY, CDR2 FYNNEI. V lost 4 bases to trimming and J lost 8 bases, with 17 bases between them. In DNA, the CDR3 is TGTGCCAGCAGTGTAGGCAGGGTGGATGTGGGCTACACCTTC. Its translation: CASSVGRVDVGYTF.

The chain carries TRBV7-2 and TRBJ1-1, with 11 bases aligning to TRBD1. The CDR3 spans 14 residues. V was pared by 4 bases and J by 4 bases, with 2 bases of the junction left unmatched. Germline V lookup: CDR1 SGHTA, CDR2 FQGNSA. The CDR3 DNA follows: TGTGCCAGCAGCTCGGACAGGGGGCTCACTGAAGCTTTCTTT. It is translated as CASSSDRGLTEAFF.

The chain carries TRBV27 and TRBJ1-1; D is unresolved. CDR1 MNHEY and CDR2 SMNVEV come from the germline V gene (reference sequence). The CDR3 consists of 14 residues. V dropped 4 bases and J dropped 1 base, with 10 bases sitting between them. CDR3: CASSSAGSNTEAFF. In DNA form, the CDR3 reads TGTGCCAGCAGTTCGGCAGGATCGAACACTGAAGCTTTCTTT.

This clone was observed a single time. The chain links TRBV7-6 to TRBJ2-3, with 11 bases that match TRBD2. Losses at the gene ends were 3 bases for V and 2 bases for J; bases not matched to a gene: 4. This CDR3 is 16 amino acids long. Germline CDR1 and CDR2: SGHVS and FNYEAQ. In DNA form, the CDR3 reads TGTGCCAGCAGCTTCCTAGCGGGAGGTAACACAGATACGCAGTATTTT. This gives the protein CASSFLAGGNTDTQYF.

The chain employs TRBV5-4 and TRBJ1-2; possibly TRBD1 for D (5 bases). There are 12 residues in the CDR3. The V and J ends lost 4 bases and 8 bases respectively, with 12 bases between them. The germline gives CDR1 SGHNT, CDR2 YYREEE (reference sequence). CDR3 sequence reads: CASSPGHWGYTF. The CDR3 DNA reads TGTGCCAGCAGCCCAGGGCACTGGGGCTACACCTTC.

This clone has a handful of counts. The J gene is TRBJ2-3, the V gene TRBV7-2, with 13 bases lining up with TRBD2. Germline CDR1 and CDR2: SGHTA and FQGNSA. There are 16 residues in the CDR3. With 4 bases clipped from V and 1 base from J, the junction kept 2 bases outside the gene matches. The CDR3 bases are TGTGCCAGCAGCTCGGGACTAGCGGGACGCACAGATACGCAGTATTTT. Its translation: CASSSGLAGRTDTQYF.

Comments on this clone: This sample also contains other DNA sequences that code for the same CDR3. V is TRBV6-5 and J is TRBJ2-1, with D unclear. The germline CDR1 and CDR2 sequences are MNHEY and SVGAGI. The CDR3 has 12 residues. Trimming took off 6 bases at V and 5 bases at J, with 8 bases between the two ends. In DNA form, the CDR3 reads TGTGCCAGCAGCCGTACTAACAATGAGCAGTTCTTC. Translated: CASSRTNNEQFF.

This sequence joins TRBV27 and TRBJ2-5; D is perhaps TRBD1 (6 bases). The CDR3 runs 11 residues. Trimming removed 7 bases at V and 7 bases at J, with 10 bases between. CDR1 is MNHEY, CDR2 SMNVEV, per germline (reference sequence). Written as DNA, the CDR3 is TGTGCCAGCACCCAAGGGGGGACCCAGTACTTC. It specifies CASTQGGTQYF.

This rearrangement joins TRBV7-9 to TRBJ2-3; 7 bases align to TRBD2. J was trimmed by 4 bases and V by 6 bases; bases with no gene match: 13. The CDR3 length is 16 residues. Germline lookup yields CDR1 SEHNR and CDR2 FQNEAQ (reference sequence). CDR3 residues: CASRPTPTSHPDTQYF. Written as DNA, the CDR3 is TGTGCCAGCAGACCTACTCCGACTAGCCACCCAGATACGCAGTATTTT. Full variable domain (missing parts from reference TRBV7-9 and TRBJ2-3): DTGVSQNPRHKITKRGQNVTFRCDPISEHNRLYWYRQTLGQGPEFLTYFQNEAQLEKSRLLSDRFSAERPKGSFSTLEIQRTEQGDSAMYLCASRPTPTSHPDTQYFGPGTRLTVL.

In its sample, this clone was seen a few times. The J gene is TRBJ1-2, the V gene TRBV25-1, with D possibly matching TRBD1 (5 bases). V was shortened by 7 bases and J by 5 bases, with 11 bases between the two germline ends. Looked up from germline, CDR1 is MGHDK and CDR2 is SYGVNS. This CDR3 region has 12 residues. This CDR3 is CASNGGGYGYTF. Here the CDR3 DNA reads TGTGCCAGCAACGGGGGAGGGTATGGCTACACCTTC.